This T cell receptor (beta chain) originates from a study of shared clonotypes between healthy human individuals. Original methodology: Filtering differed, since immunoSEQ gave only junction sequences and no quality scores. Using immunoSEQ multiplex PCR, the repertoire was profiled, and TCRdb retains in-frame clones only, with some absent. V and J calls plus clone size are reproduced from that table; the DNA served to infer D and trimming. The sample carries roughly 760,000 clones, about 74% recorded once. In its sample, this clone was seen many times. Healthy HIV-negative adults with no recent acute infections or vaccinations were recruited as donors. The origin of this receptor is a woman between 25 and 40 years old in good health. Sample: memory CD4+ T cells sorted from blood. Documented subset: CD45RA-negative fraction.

The CDR3 loop reads CASSLSRANTGELFF. The CDR3 bases are TGCGCCAGCAGCTTGTCTAGGGCGAACACCGGGGAGCTGTTTTTT. The V gene is TRBV5-1, the J gene TRBJ2-2, with no clear D. Germline assignment: CDR1 SGHRS and CDR2 YFSETQ. The CDR3 is 15 residues long. V was cut by 1 base and J by 0 bases, with 7 bases left in between.